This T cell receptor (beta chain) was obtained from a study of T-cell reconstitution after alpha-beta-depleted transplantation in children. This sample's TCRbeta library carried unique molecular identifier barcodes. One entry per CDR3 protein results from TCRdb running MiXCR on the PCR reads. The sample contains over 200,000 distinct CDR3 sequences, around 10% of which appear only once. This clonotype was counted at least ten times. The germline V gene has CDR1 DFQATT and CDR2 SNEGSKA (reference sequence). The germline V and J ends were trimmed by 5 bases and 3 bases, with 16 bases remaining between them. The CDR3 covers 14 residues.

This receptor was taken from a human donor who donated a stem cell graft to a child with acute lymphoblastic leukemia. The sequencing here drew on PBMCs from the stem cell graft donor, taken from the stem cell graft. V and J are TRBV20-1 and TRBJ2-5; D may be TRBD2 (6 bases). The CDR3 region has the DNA TGCAGTGCTCGCAGAGACGGGGGAGAAGAGACCCAGTACTTC. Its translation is CSARRDGGEETQYF.